This T cell receptor beta chain was sequenced during a study of blood T cells in healthy people across ages. Study results and caveats: Higher diversity and more naive CD4+ cells were features of long-lived donors, compared to aged donors. Among T cells, TCR beta diversity per million cells dropped roughly linearly as age rose.

The CDR3 has 15 amino acids. The germline gives CDR1 MNHEY, CDR2 SVGEGT. The authors ran a second PCR of about 6 to 11 cycles using a sample-barcoded 5' primer and a J-beta primer mix. TCRdb re-derived calls from the 5' RACE reads in MiXCR, one entry per CDR3 protein. Found here are about 1.4 million distinct CDR3 sequences, around 55% of them singletons; the top ten hold 5.5% to 8%. Comments on this clonotype: What it binds is not known.

Isolating PBMCs gave at least 6.5 million of these cells per sample. V is TRBV6-2 or TRBV6-3 and J is TRBJ2-4; no firm D call. The J call may not be correct, given that the DNA end is closer to TRBJ2-7. The TCR sequence derives from a man aged 18 to 30 in good health. Sequenced sample: blood. The CDR3 sequence: CASSYSPVEPYEQYF. The CDR3 DNA reads as TGTGCCAGCAGCTACAGTCCGGTAGAGCCCTACGAGCAGTACTTC.